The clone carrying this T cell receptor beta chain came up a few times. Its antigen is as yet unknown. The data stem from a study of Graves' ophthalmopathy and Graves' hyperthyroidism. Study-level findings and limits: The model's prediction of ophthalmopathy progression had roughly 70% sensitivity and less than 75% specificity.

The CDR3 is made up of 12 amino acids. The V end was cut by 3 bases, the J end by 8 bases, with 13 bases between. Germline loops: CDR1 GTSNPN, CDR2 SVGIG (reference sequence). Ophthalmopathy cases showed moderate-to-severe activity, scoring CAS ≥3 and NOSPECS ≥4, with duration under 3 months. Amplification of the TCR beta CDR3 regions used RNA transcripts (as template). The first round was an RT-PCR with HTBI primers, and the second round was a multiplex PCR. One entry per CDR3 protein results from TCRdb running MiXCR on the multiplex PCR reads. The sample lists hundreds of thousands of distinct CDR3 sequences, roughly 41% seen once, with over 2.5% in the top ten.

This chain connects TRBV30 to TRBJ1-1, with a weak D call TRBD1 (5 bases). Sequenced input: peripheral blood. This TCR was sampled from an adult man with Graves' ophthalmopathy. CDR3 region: CAWSTTAMEAFF. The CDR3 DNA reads TGTGCCTGGAGCACGACAGCCATGGAAGCTTTCTTT.